A selection of T cell receptor beta chains follows, all from one sample in a study of T cells in tuberculosis. The repertoire was sequenced with immunoSEQ multiplex PCR; TCRdb's copy has only in-frame clones and lacks some. The sample yields tens of thousands of clones, about 90% seen once. Here the sequenced sample was PBMCs, taken at tuberculosis diagnosis. The source is an adult with tuberculosis. Both conserved end residues are part of each CDR3. The order of the fields is J gene, V gene, clone size, D gene, CDR3 DNA, CDR3 protein. A D gene is named only where the DNA matches it firmly. Rows may omit the clone size; those that give it use once, few, many or a size class.

TRBJ2-2 | TRBV28 | . | . | TGTGCCAGTCGCGCGGGCTTCAGCGGGGAGCTGTTTTTT | CASRAGFSGELFF
TRBJ2-7 | TRBV25-1 | . | TRBD2 | TGTGCCAGCAGTGAATCCAGCGGGAGCATCGACGAGCAGTACTTC | CASSESSGSIDEQYF
TRBJ1-3 | TRBV2 | . | . | TGTGCCAGCAGAGAACGGAGCTCTGGAAACACCATATATTTT | CASRERSSGNTIYF
TRBJ2-1 | TRBV7-6 | once | TRBD2 | TGTGCCAGCAGCTTAGAACTAGCGGCTTACAATGAGCAGTTCTTC | CASSLELAAYNEQFF
TRBJ1-1 | TRBV4-1 | . | . | TGCGCCAGCAGCCAAACCAGGGGAAACACTGAAGCTTTCTTT | CASSQTRGNTEAFF
TRBJ2-5 | TRBV5-6 | . | TRBD1 | TGTGCCAGCAGCGTTTTAAGTCGGGACAGGGAAGAGACCCAGTACTTC | CASSVLSRDREETQYF
TRBJ2-1 | TRBV28 | once | TRBD1 | TGTGCCAGCAGTACCCGACAGGGCCTCTACAATGAGCAGTTCTTC | CASSTRQGLYNEQFF
TRBJ1-1 | TRBV6-1 | . | . | TGTGCCAGCAGTGCAATACAGGGTGCTGAAGCTTTCTTT | CASSAIQGAEAFF
TRBJ1-3 | TRBV7-6 | . | TRBD1 | TGTGCCAGCAGCTTAGAGGCAGGGGGCGCAAATGGAAACACCATATATTTT | CASSLEAGGANGNTIYF
TRBJ1-3 | TRBV15 | . | . | TGTGCCACCCAGATAAAGCCGACAGTGGGAGGAAACACCATATATTTT | CATQIKPTVGGNTIYF
TRBJ2-7 | TRBV7-3 | few | TRBD1 | TGTGCCAGCAGCCCGACAGGGAGTTACGAGCAGTACTTC | CASSPTGSYEQYF
TRBJ2-7 | TRBV7-3 | once | . | TGTGCCAGCAGCTTAACCTCCTCCTACGAGCAGTACTTC | CASSLTSSYEQYF
TRBJ1-2 | TRBV6-4 | . | . | TGTGCCAGCAGTGAAACGGCACTACCGTCTTTAGGAGGCTACACCTTC | CASSETALPSLGGYTF
TRBJ1-5 | TRBV15 | . | . | TGTGCCACCAGCAGAGATTGGGGGGGTCAGCCCCAGCATTTT | CATSRDWGGQPQHF
TRBJ2-1 | TRBV21-1 | . | . | TGTGCCAGCAGTAAATCGGGGGTAGAGCAGTTCTTC | CASSKSGVEQFF
TRBJ1-1 | TRBV28 | . | . | TGTGCCAGCACCTACTCCCACGGACGGGGGGACACTGAAGCTTTCTTT | CASTYSHGRGDTEAFF
TRBJ2-6 | TRBV19 | . | . | TGTGCCAGTAGTGTCGGCTCTGGGGCCAACGTCCTGACTTTC | CASSVGSGANVLTF
TRBJ2-3 | TRBV7-2 | . | . | TGTGCCAGCAGCTTAGGAGCTCCCCGCACAGATACGCAGTATTTT | CASSLGAPRTDTQYF
TRBJ2-1 | TRBV6-6 | . | TRBD1 | TGTGCCAGCAGTTACTCGAGACAGGGGGATGAGCAGTTCTTC | CASSYSRQGDEQFF
TRBJ1-5 | TRBV20-1 | . | TRBD1 | TGCAGTGCTAGGTCTCAGGGGGCTTGGCATTTT | CSARSQGAWHF
TRBJ2-3 | TRBV19 | . | TRBD2 | TGTGCCAGTAGTAGGTCAGCGGGGGCTACCACAGATACGCAGTATTTT | CASSRSAGATTDTQYF
TRBJ2-7 | TRBV30 | . | TRBD2 | TGTGCCTGGAGCGCCGCAGCGGGAGTCGAGCAGTACTTC | CAWSAAAGVEQYF
TRBJ2-7 | TRBV7-2 | . | TRBD2 | TGTGCCAGCAGCACCCCCCGGGGGGAGAGGGGTAGTGGGCAGTACTTC | CASSTPRGERGSGQYF
TRBJ1-3 | TRBV4-3 | . | . | TGCGCCAGCAGCCAAGACGTCCCCGGGATTCGAAACACCATATATTTT | CASSQDVPGIRNTIYF
TRBJ2-2 | TRBV2 | . | TRBD2 | TGTGCCAGCAGCCCGGGACTAACATTGCCGGGGGAGCTGTTTTTT | CASSPGLTLPGELFF
TRBJ1-6 | TRBV18 | . | TRBD1 | TGTGCCAGCTCTTCGGGACAGGGGGCATTTGGTCGTTCACCCCTCCACTTT | CASSSGQGAFGRSPLHF
TRBJ1-2 | TRBV6-5 | . | TRBD1 | TGTGCCAGCTCGGGACAGGGGGCTCGGGGCTATGGCTACACCTTC | CASSGQGARGYGYTF
TRBJ1-2 | TRBV5-1 | . | TRBD1 | TGCGCCAGCAGCCCATTGGGACAGGACTATGGCTACACCTTC | CASSPLGQDYGYTF
TRBJ1-2 | TRBV19 | . | TRBD1 | TGTGCCAGTAGTATGCCCGGGACAGGGGATGGCTACACCTTC | CASSMPGTGDGYTF
TRBJ1-1 | TRBV29-1 | once | . | TGCAGCGTTGAAGAAAGGGGTTGGGGAGCTTTCTTT | CSVEERGWGAFF
TRBJ1-1 | TRBV28 | few | TRBD1 | TGTGCCAGTGTCCCCCTAAGGGGACAGGCTTCAGACACTGAAGCTTTCTTT | CASVPLRGQASDTEAFF
TRBJ2-3 | TRBV5-1 | . | TRBD2 | TGCGCCAGCAGCTCTAGCGGGGGGGCGAATACGCAGTATTTT | CASSSSGGANTQYF
TRBJ1-1 | TRBV9 | . | . | TGTGCCAGCAGCGTGGTGGACACCACGAACACTGAAGCTTTCTTT | CASSVVDTTNTEAFF
TRBJ1-5 | TRBV19 | . | TRBD1 | TGTGCCAGTAGTATGCTCCCTACAGGGGAGCATCAGCCCCAGCATTTT | CASSMLPTGEHQPQHF
TRBJ1-5 | TRBV21-1 | . | . | TGTGCCAGCAGCAAAGGGCCGGCGGTCCCAGAACCGCATCAGCCCCAGCATTTT | CASSKGPAVPEPHQPQHF
TRBJ1-1 | TRBV2 | . | . | TGTGCCAGCAGACCGGGTCTGAATGAAGCTTTCTTT | CASRPGLNEAFF
TRBJ2-1 | TRBV14 | . | . | TGTGCCAGCAGCCTGAGGCCCCACAATGAGCAGTTCTTC | CASSLRPHNEQFF
TRBJ2-2 | TRBV18 | . | TRBD2 | TGTGCCAGCTCGACTAGCGGGAATGCCGGGGAGCTGTTTTTT | CASSTSGNAGELFF
TRBJ2-1 | TRBV25-1 | . | TRBD2 | TGTGCCAGCAGTGTGCGGGGGGGCGGGAATGAGCAGTTCTTC | CASSVRGGGNEQFF
TRBJ2-1 | TRBV5-1 | . | TRBD2 | TGCGCCAGCAGGACTAGCGGGGGTTACAATGAGCAGTTCTTC | CASRTSGGYNEQFF
TRBJ2-7 | TRBV6-1 | . | TRBD2 | TGTGCCAGCAGTGAGTGGGCTAGCGGAGCCTACGAGCAGTACTTC | CASSEWASGAYEQYF
TRBJ1-4 | TRBV5-4 | . | . | TGTGCCAGCAGGTCCCGTTTGACGGGGGGGAATGAAAAACTGTTTTTT | CASRSRLTGGNEKLFF
TRBJ2-7 | TRBV13 | . | . | TGTGCCAGCAGCCAGGTCGGGAACTACGAGCAGTACTTC | CASSQVGNYEQYF